This record looks at one T cell receptor (beta chain) sequence and its context. The sample contains more than one DNA sequence encoding this CDR3. This sample stems from a study of blood T cell repertoires in COVID-19. Study information: The origin of the acute and convalescent COVID-19 samples was the United States, Italy and Spain. The cDNA or gDNA used as material had been derived from T cells, B-cell-depleted T cells, or PBMCs.

J was trimmed by 6 bases and V by 1 base; bases with no gene match: 5. CDR3 length: 15 residues. Germline values: CDR1 SNHLY, CDR2 FYNNEI. Sequencing was performed with immunoSEQ multiplex PCR; in TCRdb, only in-frame clones are kept and a portion is missing. The sample holds 200,000 to 300,000 clones; 85% to 90% are singletons and the top ten take 3% to 4.5%. Sample: peripheral blood. The chain links TRBV2 to TRBJ2-4; 8 bases map to TRBD1. The sequence was obtained from a woman aged 40 to 55 with acute or convalescent COVID-19. CDR3 nucleotides: TGTGCCAGCAGTGAAGGGCAGGGGGCGAGAAACATTCAGTACTTC. It translates to CASSEGQGARNIQYF.